The rows below give T cell receptor beta chains drawn from one sample of a study of T cell responses to AZD1222 COVID-19 vaccine. Assay used: immunoSEQ multiplex PCR; TCRdb lists only in-frame clones, some missing. The sample has about 85,000 clones, 85% to 90% seen once. The source material was peripheral blood, sampled on day 0 of AZD1222 vaccination. The receptors were gathered from an adult in good health. Both conserved end residues are part of each CDR3. The order of the fields is CDR3 length, clone size, V gene, D gene, CDR3 protein. The D gene is left open where the match is weak. Size is omitted from some rows. Given values are once, few, many or a class for expanded clones.

CDR3 length: 13; clone size: -; V gene: TRBV5-4; D gene: -; CDR3 protein: CASSLIDSNEAFF
CDR3 length: 15; clone size: -; V gene: TRBV19; D gene: -; CDR3 protein: CASSIRGEGPGELFF
CDR3 length: 15; clone size: -; V gene: TRBV6-5; D gene: -; CDR3 protein: CASSSGRRSYNEQFF
CDR3 length: 19; clone size: -; V gene: TRBV5-4; D gene: -; CDR3 protein: CASSLKFPRPGDFTDTQYF
CDR3 length: 18; clone size: -; V gene: TRBV28; D gene: TRBD1; CDR3 protein: CASSPGQGRGSYNSPLHF
CDR3 length: 16; clone size: few; V gene: TRBV5-1; D gene: TRBD1; CDR3 protein: CASSLTGVPYNSPLHF
CDR3 length: 15; clone size: -; V gene: TRBV6-5; D gene: TRBD2; CDR3 protein: CASSYGLAGGGEQFF
CDR3 length: 15; clone size: -; V gene: TRBV29-1; D gene: TRBD1; CDR3 protein: CSVTTGTGGGNEQFF
CDR3 length: 15; clone size: -; V gene: TRBV5-3; D gene: TRBD1; CDR3 protein: CARSLAGTGDSPLHF
CDR3 length: 19; clone size: -; V gene: TRBV4-3; D gene: -; CDR3 protein: CASSQVGVRRLKGFNEQFF
CDR3 length: 18; clone size: -; V gene: TRBV28; D gene: TRBD2; CDR3 protein: CASSLGRRGATPTDTQYF
CDR3 length: 14; clone size: -; V gene: TRBV28; D gene: TRBD1; CDR3 protein: CASSLTGIGNTIYF
CDR3 length: 17; clone size: -; V gene: TRBV9; D gene: TRBD1; CDR3 protein: CASSGGQGAPTNEKLFF
CDR3 length: 14; clone size: -; V gene: TRBV10-3; D gene: TRBD1; CDR3 protein: CAISAGTGGEKLFF
CDR3 length: 11; clone size: -; V gene: TRBV6-5; D gene: -; CDR3 protein: CASSRHTEAFF
CDR3 length: 13; clone size: -; V gene: TRBV19; D gene: -; CDR3 protein: CASSIARNTEAFF
CDR3 length: 16; clone size: -; V gene: TRBV27; D gene: TRBD2; CDR3 protein: CASTPPLAGGPNEQFF
CDR3 length: 14; clone size: -; V gene: TRBV18; D gene: -; CDR3 protein: CASSPPGFTYEQYF
CDR3 length: 13; clone size: -; V gene: TRBV7-2; D gene: TRBD1; CDR3 protein: CASSSRQGHEQYF
CDR3 length: 14; clone size: -; V gene: TRBV9; D gene: -; CDR3 protein: CASSVDGLGTEAFF
CDR3 length: 14; clone size: once; V gene: TRBV5-1; D gene: -; CDR3 protein: CASSTSGNSYEQYF
CDR3 length: 11; clone size: -; V gene: TRBV7-8; D gene: -; CDR3 protein: CASSPSYEQYF
CDR3 length: 16; clone size: -; V gene: TRBV6-1; D gene: TRBD1; CDR3 protein: CASSDGAGGFSQPQHF
CDR3 length: 18; clone size: -; V gene: TRBV7-2; D gene: TRBD2; CDR3 protein: CASSLARGAGGGANVLTF
CDR3 length: 17; clone size: -; V gene: TRBV11-3; D gene: -; CDR3 protein: CASSLEVTAGNTGELFF
CDR3 length: 14; clone size: -; V gene: TRBV29-1; D gene: TRBD2; CDR3 protein: CSVDSGRAGETQYF
CDR3 length: 13; clone size: -; V gene: TRBV18; D gene: -; CDR3 protein: CASSPPGGTEAFF
CDR3 length: 13; clone size: -; V gene: TRBV28; D gene: -; CDR3 protein: CASSYPGGYEQFF
CDR3 length: 14; clone size: -; V gene: TRBV6-5; D gene: -; CDR3 protein: CASSPSGFNQPQHF
CDR3 length: 13; clone size: -; V gene: TRBV28; D gene: -; CDR3 protein: CASTWGANTEAFF
CDR3 length: 13; clone size: few; V gene: TRBV11-2; D gene: TRBD1; CDR3 protein: CASSPPDRGKAFF
CDR3 length: 16; clone size: -; V gene: TRBV4-1; D gene: -; CDR3 protein: CASSQEDSSMNTEAFF
CDR3 length: 11; clone size: once; V gene: TRBV7-2; D gene: -; CDR3 protein: CASSQEGTPLF
CDR3 length: 14; clone size: -; V gene: TRBV18; D gene: -; CDR3 protein: CASSSGGPGYEQYF
CDR3 length: 15; clone size: few; V gene: TRBV2; D gene: -; CDR3 protein: CASMDGAGVVEKLFF
CDR3 length: 14; clone size: once; V gene: TRBV30; D gene: -; CDR3 protein: CASLRGRSGNTIYF
CDR3 length: 15; clone size: -; V gene: TRBV27; D gene: -; CDR3 protein: CASSRGGSSNQPQHF
CDR3 length: 13; clone size: -; V gene: TRBV19; D gene: -; CDR3 protein: CASSIQLNTEAFF
CDR3 length: 18; clone size: once; V gene: TRBV7-2; D gene: TRBD2; CDR3 protein: CASSSGLAGGRHTDTQYF
CDR3 length: 12; clone size: once; V gene: TRBV15; D gene: -; CDR3 protein: CATSGGNYGYTF
CDR3 length: 15; clone size: -; V gene: TRBV18; D gene: TRBD1; CDR3 protein: CASSPRTGETGELFF
CDR3 length: 14; clone size: -; V gene: TRBV2; D gene: -; CDR3 protein: CANSRDFSSYEQFF
CDR3 length: 15; clone size: -; V gene: TRBV18; D gene: -; CDR3 protein: CASSPTGAFFSPLHF
CDR3 length: 19; clone size: -; V gene: TRBV5-1; D gene: TRBD1; CDR3 protein: CASSSPDRERRLKNTEAFF
CDR3 length: 16; clone size: -; V gene: TRBV2; D gene: -; CDR3 protein: CASSEEGNSVYNEQFF
CDR3 length: 18; clone size: -; V gene: TRBV6-4; D gene: -; CDR3 protein: CAATPDIPLKYSNQPQHF
CDR3 length: 16; clone size: -; V gene: TRBV18; D gene: TRBD2; CDR3 protein: CASSPLLAGGTDTQYF
CDR3 length: 17; clone size: -; V gene: TRBV12-5; D gene: TRBD1; CDR3 protein: CASGLTRDRNSGNTIYF
CDR3 length: 15; clone size: once; V gene: TRBV7-2; D gene: -; CDR3 protein: CASSLVRGIDSPLHF
CDR3 length: 16; clone size: -; V gene: TRBV19; D gene: -; CDR3 protein: CASSSLQGLAKNIQYF
CDR3 length: 14; clone size: -; V gene: TRBV28; D gene: -; CDR3 protein: CASRPSKGSYGYTF
CDR3 length: 15; clone size: -; V gene: TRBV5-1; D gene: -; CDR3 protein: CASSLDRQKGETQYF
CDR3 length: 14; clone size: -; V gene: TRBV28; D gene: TRBD1; CDR3 protein: CASSHGQENEKLFF
CDR3 length: 16; clone size: -; V gene: TRBV28; D gene: -; CDR3 protein: CASRSGGRSGANVLTF
CDR3 length: 16; clone size: once; V gene: TRBV19; D gene: -; CDR3 protein: CASKDPNGAAQETQYF
CDR3 length: 12; clone size: -; V gene: TRBV28; D gene: -; CDR3 protein: CASKELGQPQHF
CDR3 length: 15; clone size: -; V gene: TRBV7-9; D gene: -; CDR3 protein: CASSLEGLEGNEQFF
CDR3 length: 17; clone size: -; V gene: TRBV6-2/TRBV6-3; D gene: TRBD2; CDR3 protein: CASSSTGGLAGLYEQYF